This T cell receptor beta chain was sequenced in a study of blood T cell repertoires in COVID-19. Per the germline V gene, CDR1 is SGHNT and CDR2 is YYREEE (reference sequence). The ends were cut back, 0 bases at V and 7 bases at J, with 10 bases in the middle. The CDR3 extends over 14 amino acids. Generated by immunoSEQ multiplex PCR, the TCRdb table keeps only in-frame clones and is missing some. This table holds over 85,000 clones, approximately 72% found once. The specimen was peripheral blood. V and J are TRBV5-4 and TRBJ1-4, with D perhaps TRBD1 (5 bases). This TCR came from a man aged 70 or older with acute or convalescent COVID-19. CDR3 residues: CASSLATDTEKLFF. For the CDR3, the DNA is TGTGCCAGCAGCTTGGCCACGGACACTGAAAAACTGTTTTTT.